This T cell receptor beta chain was obtained from a study of T cells in Graves' hyperthyroidism and ophthalmopathy. Looking at the study overall: Peripheral blood was acquired at first diagnosis, ahead of any therapy whatsoever. Study observations and caveats: Blood shared most expanded thyroid clonotypes above 0.001.

The CDR3 runs 15 residues. The germline V and J ends were trimmed by 4 bases and 1 base, with 13 bases remaining between them. Germline V CDR1 and CDR2: MGHDK, SYGVNS. Regarding this clonotype: The antigen remains unidentified.

RNA transcripts yielded amplified TCR beta CDR3 regions. An initial round of RT-PCR targeting the TCR CDR3 relied on the HTBI primer set. From the multiplex PCR reads, TCRdb called clonotypes with MiXCR, one entry per CDR3 protein. This sample has about 340,000 distinct CDR3 sequences; about 20% occur once, and the top ten carry less than 65%. The hyperthyroidism patients had all been newly diagnosed, and their disease duration was under 2 months. Their ages ranged from 18 to 65 years. Uncontrolled infection, other autoimmune disease, pregnancy or lactation excluded patients. Sequenced material: blood. This receptor was taken from a woman aged 45-65 years with Graves' hyperthyroidism. The chain is built from TRBV25-1 and TRBJ1-1; no definite D call. CDR3 sequence: CASSVSQLGNTEAFF. As DNA, the CDR3 is TGTGCCAGCAGTGTATCGCAACTGGGGAACACTGAAGCTTTCTTT.